This T cell receptor beta chain derives from a study of T cell repertoires in cytomegalovirus infection. About the research overall: Shared public TCR beta signatures pointed to both CMV infection and a matching HLA type.

This clonotype was detected many times. Its specificity is not known. The germline V gene encodes CDR1 MDHEN and CDR2 SYDVKM. Between the trimmed V and J ends, which lost 2 bases and 2 bases, there was a span of 11 bases. The length of the CDR3 is 15 residues. Notes on the study in general: The cumulative frequency of public TCR beta families identified carriers of CMV plus the relevant HLA. Ex vivo responses were dominated by HLA-C-restricted CMV-specific TCR beta clonotypes.

TCRdb re-called the reads with MiXCR, one entry per CDR3 protein. The data contain around 280,000 distinct CDR3 sequences, about 9.2% of them singletons. The specimen sequenced was PBMCs. The TCR originated in a human donor in good health (CMV status not recorded). Some clones in this sample may be carry-over from other donors' samples. This sequence joins TRBV28 and TRBJ2-3; perhaps TRBD2 as D (6 bases). CDR3 in DNA: TGTGCCAGCAGTTTAATGGCGGGGTCCACAGATACGCAGTATTTT. It specifies CASSLMAGSTDTQYF.